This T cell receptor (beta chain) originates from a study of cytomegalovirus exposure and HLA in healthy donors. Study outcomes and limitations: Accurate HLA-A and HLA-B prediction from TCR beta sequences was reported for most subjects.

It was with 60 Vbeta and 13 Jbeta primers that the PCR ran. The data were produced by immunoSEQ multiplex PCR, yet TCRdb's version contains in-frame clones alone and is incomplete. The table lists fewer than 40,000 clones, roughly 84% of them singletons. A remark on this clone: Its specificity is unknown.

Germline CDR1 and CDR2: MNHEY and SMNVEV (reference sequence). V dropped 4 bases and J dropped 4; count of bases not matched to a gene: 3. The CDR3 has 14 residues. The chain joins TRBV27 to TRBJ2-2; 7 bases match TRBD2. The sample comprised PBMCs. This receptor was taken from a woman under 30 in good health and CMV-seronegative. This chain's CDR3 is CASSSTSVTGELFF. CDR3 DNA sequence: TGTGCCAGCAGTTCCACTAGCGTCACCGGGGAGCTGTTTTTT.